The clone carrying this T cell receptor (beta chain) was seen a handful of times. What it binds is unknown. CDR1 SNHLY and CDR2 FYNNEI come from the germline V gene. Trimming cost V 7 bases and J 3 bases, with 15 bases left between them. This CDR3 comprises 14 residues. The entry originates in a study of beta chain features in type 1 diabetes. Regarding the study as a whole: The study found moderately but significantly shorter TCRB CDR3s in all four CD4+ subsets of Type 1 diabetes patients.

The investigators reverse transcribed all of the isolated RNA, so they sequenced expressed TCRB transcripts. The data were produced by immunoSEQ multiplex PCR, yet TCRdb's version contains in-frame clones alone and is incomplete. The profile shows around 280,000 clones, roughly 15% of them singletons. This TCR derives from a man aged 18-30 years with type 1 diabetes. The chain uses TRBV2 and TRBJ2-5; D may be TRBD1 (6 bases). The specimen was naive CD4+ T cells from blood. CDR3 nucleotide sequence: TGTGCCAGCAACCACCAGCAGGGGAAAGAGACCCAGTACTTC. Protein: CASNHQQGKETQYF.